This T cell receptor beta chain was identified in a study of blood T cell repertoires in COVID-19. In the study overall: Among Cohort 3 donors, those recovered had two negative PCRs, clearance, or symptom resolution. Sources were T cells, B-cell-depleted T cells, or PBMCs; the material itself was cDNA or gDNA.

In the authors' workflow: Reference gene primers were amplified, and this amplification served to estimate nucleated cell counts. Using immunoSEQ multiplex PCR, the repertoire was profiled, and TCRdb retains in-frame clones only, with some absent. The V and J calls and clone size come from that table; D and trimming were worked out from the DNA. This table holds over 200,000 clones, less than 90% found once. CDR3 length equals 14 residues. J gave up 5 bases and V 5 bases, and 8 bases lay outside the gene matches. CDR1 and CDR2 (germline): SGHNT, YYREEE (reference sequence). The participants were between 18 and 89 years old and came from some 23 US areas.

The clonotype originates from a woman aged 45-65 years in a cohort exposed to, infected with or recovered from COVID-19 (not recorded which). The chain links TRBV5-4 to TRBJ1-1; 8 nucleotides line up with TRBD1. The sample consisted of PBMCs or T cells enriched from blood (not recorded which). This CDR3 is CASRPATGGTEAFF. CDR3 sequence (DNA): TGTGCCAGCAGGCCTGCCACAGGGGGGACTGAAGCTTTCTTT.